This TCR beta chain was sequenced for a study of T-cell memory formation after mild COVID-19. Study results and limitations: Within pre-infection memory, some responding clones were found, suggesting cross-reactive memory joined. A second wave expanding day 15 to 37 was CD4+-biased; contracting clones were balanced.

A remark on this clonotype: Its antigen remains unidentified.

TCRdb recomputed calls from the 5' RACE reads with MiXCR, one row per CDR3 protein. The table has about 110,000 distinct CDR3 sequences, 15% to 20% seen once; the top ten hold roughly 6%. CDR1 is DFQATT, CDR2 SNEGSKA, per germline (reference sequence). The CDR3 contains 12 residues. Losses at the gene ends were 1 base for V and 6 bases for J; bases not matched to a gene: 2. This TCR was recovered from a man aged 18 to 29 who had mild COVID-19 (a few samples of this study predate the infection). Cell type and time point are not known. This sequence joins TRBV20-1 and TRBJ2-7; TRBD2 agrees at 8 bases. Sequences were obtained from PBMCs or a T cell subset sorted from them (not recorded which). This chain's CDR3 is CSARGAGAEQYF. In DNA, the CDR3 is TGCAGTGCTAGAGGAGCGGGGGCCGAGCAGTACTTC.